Listed below are T cell receptor beta chains from one sample, sequenced in a study of T cells in Graves' hyperthyroidism and ophthalmopathy. Using its own MiXCR run on the multiplex PCR reads, TCRdb lists one record per CDR3 protein. There are roughly 740,000 distinct CDR3 sequences in the sample; about 15% occur only once, and approximately 8.4% lies in the top ten. Source material: blood. The receptor set was obtained from a man aged 18 to 30 with Graves' hyperthyroidism. The CDR3 runs from the conserved cysteine through the conserved F or W.

j_call v_call cdr3_aa
TRBJ1-2 TRBV27 CASGWTGGGYTF
TRBJ1-2 TRBV6-1 CASWTGGDGYTF
TRBJ2-3 TRBV12-5 CASGLSLAGATDTQYF
TRBJ2-1 TRBV7-8 CASSHLRQGPEQFF
TRBJ2-1 TRBV12-3/TRBV12-4 CASSFIHHNEQFF
TRBJ1-5 TRBV28 CASNSYENQPQHF
TRBJ1-6 TRBV2 CASSEARNSPLHF
TRBJ2-1 TRBV12-3/TRBV12-4 CASSLYAGDYNEQFF
TRBJ2-3 TRBV28 CASNEGGRDTQYF
TRBJ2-1 TRBV6-9 CASSSRAHEQFF
TRBJ2-3 TRBV7-2 CASSLRASGNTDTQYF
TRBJ2-3 TRBV27 CASSLGSQGTQYF
TRBJ1-2 TRBV2 CAIFVEKFYGYTF
TRBJ2-7 TRBV2 CASSESRLAGGLLTLLDEQYF
TRBJ2-1 TRBV5-6 CASSLTSGRPEQFF
TRBJ2-3 TRBV6-1 CASSYTPGGLGGGTDTQYF
TRBJ1-6 TRBV29-1 CSVRGQGGGALHF
TRBJ2-3 TRBV28 CASRGGSIADTQYF
TRBJ2-1 TRBV6-1 CASARQPSYNEQFF
TRBJ2-6 TRBV5-6 CASSLWNSGSGANVLTF
TRBJ2-4 TRBV5-5 CASSVAGTGEILAKNIQYF
TRBJ2-3 TRBV6-1 CASRAGPKLDTQYF
TRBJ2-2 TRBV28 CASTKKGQEETGELFF
TRBJ2-1 TRBV20-1 CRAGTGPLSNEQFF
TRBJ2-3 TRBV30 CAWSPLLGTDTQYF
TRBJ2-1 TRBV20-1 CSARGLAGAYNEQFF
TRBJ1-1 TRBV18 CASSPSATEAFF
TRBJ1-2 TRBV24-1 CATSDSPPFYGYTF
TRBJ2-2 TRBV20-1 CSAARGASGSGGELFF
TRBJ2-2 TRBV6-1 CASSGGEGSTGELFF
TRBJ1-5 TRBV7-2 CASSFPGGGKPQHF
TRBJ1-2 TRBV12-3/TRBV12-4 CASSNRANYGYTF
TRBJ2-1 TRBV30 CAWSLPGLGNEQFF
TRBJ2-7 TRBV28 CASSFSPGQGWYEQYF
TRBJ2-1 TRBV11-3 CASSHGTRGNEQFF
TRBJ2-1 TRBV27 CASTLIGLAGGANNEQFF
TRBJ1-1 TRBV20-1 CSARQGAGDTEAFF
TRBJ2-1 TRBV11-2 CASSTRAEQFF
TRBJ2-7 TRBV2 CASRQGLAGVNEQYF
TRBJ2-7 TRBV6-5 CASEPYRGSNSGEQYF
TRBJ2-1 TRBV20-1 CSARGSEQFF
TRBJ1-2 TRBV20-1 CSANRQWLSGYTF
TRBJ2-1 TRBV6-1 CASSEAIRRESSYNEQFF
TRBJ1-1 TRBV11-2 CASSLSWTGTKSGEAFF
TRBJ2-5 TRBV7-2 CASSFFEGETQYF
TRBJ1-5 TRBV28 CASSLAQGREPQHF
TRBJ2-3 TRBV12-3/TRBV12-4 CASSLGRISDGTDTQYF
TRBJ2-7 TRBV9 CASSVGIAGRREQYF
TRBJ2-4 TRBV6-1 CASTARDLRVLAKNIQYF
TRBJ2-5 TRBV2 CASRYRGGQETQYF
TRBJ2-7 TRBV6-6 CASSFSTGAISYEQYF
TRBJ2-5 TRBV7-9 CASSREAALGETQYF
TRBJ2-7 TRBV20-1 CSASPDSYEQYF
TRBJ1-6 TRBV14 CASGRDSDSPLHF
TRBJ1-2 TRBV10-3 CAISGQGKIDGYTF
TRBJ2-1 TRBV28 CASSLQGRNEQFF